The 3 T cell receptor beta chains listed next were all sequenced from one sample in a study of control samples from healthy donors and cancer patients. The method was immunoSEQ multiplex PCR; TCRdb's version includes in-frame clones alone and lacks a portion of them. The repertoire includes 130,000 or so clones, 80% to 95% of them detected once, and less than 6% sits in the top ten. Sequences were obtained from blood. Receptors originate from a man between 18 and 35 years old in good health.

V and J are TRBV5-1 and TRBJ2-7; no definite D call. V lost 2 bases, J lost 0 bases, and 6 bases lay in between. Germline lookup yields CDR1 SGHRS and CDR2 YFSETQ. The CDR3 consists of 13 residues. CDR3 DNA: TGCGCCAGCAGCTTCCCGGACTCCTACGAGCAGTACTTC. Translation gives CASSFPDSYEQYF.

The rearrangement uses TRBV29-1 and TRBJ1-2; D not resolved. The CDR3 has 13 amino acids. CDR1 and CDR2 (germline): SQVTM, ANQGSEA. The V gene lost 0 bases and the J gene lost 9 bases, with 14 bases spanning the gap. Written as DNA, the CDR3 is TGCAGCGTTGAAGATCTGTCCGGCCCAAGCTACACCTTC. As protein: CSVEDLSGPSYTF.

The chain joins TRBV9 to TRBJ2-6, with D maybe TRBD2 (5 bases). The CDR3 is 16 amino acids. Germline V gives CDR1 SGDLS, CDR2 YYNGEE. V was shortened by 3 bases and J by 0 bases, with 10 bases between the two germline ends. The CDR3 reads CASSASRVSGANVLTF. The DNA for the CDR3 is TGTGCCAGCAGCGCGTCGAGGGTCTCTGGGGCCAACGTCCTGACTTTC.